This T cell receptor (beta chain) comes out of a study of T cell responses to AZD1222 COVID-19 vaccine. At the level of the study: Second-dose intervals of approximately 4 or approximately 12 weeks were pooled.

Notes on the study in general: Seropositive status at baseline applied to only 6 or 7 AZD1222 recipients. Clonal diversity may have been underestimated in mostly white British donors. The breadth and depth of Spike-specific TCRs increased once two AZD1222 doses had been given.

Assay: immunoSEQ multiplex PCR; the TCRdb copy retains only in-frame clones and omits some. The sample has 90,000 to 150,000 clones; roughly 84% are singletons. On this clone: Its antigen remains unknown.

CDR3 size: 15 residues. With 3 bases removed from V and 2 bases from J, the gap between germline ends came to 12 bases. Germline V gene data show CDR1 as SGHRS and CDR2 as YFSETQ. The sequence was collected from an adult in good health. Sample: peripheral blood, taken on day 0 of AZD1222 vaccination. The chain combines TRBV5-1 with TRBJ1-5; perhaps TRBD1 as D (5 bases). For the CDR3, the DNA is TGCGCCAGCAGCTCCTCGGGGGGTCGCAATCAGCCCCAGCATTTT. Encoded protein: CASSSSGGRNQPQHF. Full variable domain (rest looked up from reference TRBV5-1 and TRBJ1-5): KAGVTQTPRYLIKTRGQQVTLSCSPISGHRSVSWYQQTPGQGLQFLFEYFSETQRNKGNFPGRFSGRQFSNSRSEMNVSTLELGDSALYLCASSSSGGRNQPQHFGDGTRLSIL.